This passage covers 21 T cell receptor beta chains from one sample sequenced in a study of blood T cells in healthy people across ages. Combining a sample-barcoded 5' primer with a J-beta primer mix, a second PCR ran for about 7 to 12 cycles. MiXCR, applied by TCRdb to the 5' RACE reads, yields one record per CDR3 protein. The profile covers hundreds of thousands of distinct CDR3 sequences, with 45% to 60% appearing a single time and roughly 14% taken by the ten largest. Sequencing was done on a sample of blood. The origin of the receptors is a woman aged 80 or older in good health.

Here the CDR3 reads CASRIEGGSQETQYF. The CDR3 DNA reads as TGTGCCAGCAGAATAGAGGGGGGGTCTCAAGAGACCCAGTACTTC. V gene TRBV7-9 combines with J gene TRBJ2-5; D perhaps matches TRBD2 (7 bases). CDR3 size: 15 residues. Trimming took off 6 bases at V and 2 bases at J, with 16 bases between the two ends. Germline V gene sequence: CDR1 SEHNR, CDR2 FQNEAQ (reference sequence).

The CDR3 coding sequence is TGTGCCATCAGGCCGGCCGGAGGAGAAGATACGCAGTATTTT. The encoded protein is CAIRPAGGEDTQYF. The chain joins TRBV10-3 to TRBJ2-3, with a weak D call TRBD2 (5 bases). Germline CDR1 ENHRY, CDR2 SYGVKD. This CDR3 region has 14 residues. Trimming removed 6 bases from V and 5 bases from J, with 15 bases in between.

This clonotype was seen many times. V and J are TRBV2 and TRBJ2-7; the D is unclear. V lost 7 bases and J 3 bases, leaving 13 bases between the germline ends. The CDR3 is made up of 13 amino acids. Germline V gene lookup returns CDR1 SNHLY and CDR2 FYNNEI. CDR3 coding DNA: TGTGCCAGCATCCTAAGAGCAGGCTACGAGCAGTACTTC. As protein: CASILRAGYEQYF.

The genes are TRBV7-2 and TRBJ2-5; maybe TRBD2 (6 bases). This CDR3 is built from 17 residues. The V end was cut by 5 bases, the J end by 4 bases, with 23 bases between. Per the germline V gene, CDR1 is SGHTA and CDR2 is FQGNSA. The CDR3 nucleotides are TGTGCCAGCAGCAAAAATAGGGCTAGCGTAGGTCTAGAGACCCAGTACTTC. Translating gives CASSKNRASVGLETQYF.

The V and J genes are TRBV12-3 or TRBV12-4 and TRBJ2-3, with D perhaps matching TRBD1 (5 bases). With 3 bases removed from V and 5 bases from J, the gap between germline ends came to 12 bases. The CDR3 runs to 14 residues. CDR3 protein: CASSFGAPGDTQYF. The CDR3 coding sequence is TGTGCCAGCAGTTTTGGGGCCCCCGGAGATACGCAGTATTTT.

With regard to this clonotype: A much larger clone sits a single nucleotide away, making a read error possible. The rearrangement uses TRBV7-2 and TRBJ2-5; TRBD1 agrees at 10 bases. V dropped 5 bases and J dropped 2; count of bases not matched to a gene: 5. Germline lookup yields CDR1 SGHTA and CDR2 FQGNSA. This CDR3 contains 15 residues. The CDR3 DNA reads TGTGCCAGCAGCCCCGGGACAGGGGTTCAAGAGACCCAGTACTTC. Its translation is CASSPGTGVQETQYF.

The chain combines TRBV28 with TRBJ2-3; D unclear. The germline gives CDR1 MDHEN, CDR2 SYDVKM. Trimming shortened V by 5 bases and J by 4 bases, and 16 bases separated the two germline ends. This CDR3 has 15 amino acids. This CDR3 reads CASSRTFFPADTQYF. DNA for the CDR3: TGTGCCAGCAGTCGGACGTTCTTCCCAGCAGATACGCAGTATTTT. Looking up the rest from reference TRBV28 and TRBJ2-3 gives the full variable domain: DVKVTQSSRYLVKRTGEKVFLECVQDMDHENMFWYRQDPGLGLRLIYFSYDVKMKEKGDIPEGYSVSREKKERFSLILESASTNQTSMYLCASSRTFFPADTQYFGPGTRLTVL.

The chain joins TRBV7-9 to TRBJ1-1; D remains ambiguous. Between the trimmed V and J ends, which lost 3 bases and 7 bases, there was a span of 12 bases. The CDR3 loop spans 13 amino acids. Germline CDR1 and CDR2: SEHNR and FQNEAQ (reference sequence). CDR3 sequence reads: CASSFGQDHEAFF. CDR3 DNA sequence: TGTGCCAGCAGCTTCGGTCAGGACCATGAAGCTTTCTTT.

This clonotype was seen many times. The gene calls are TRBV16 and TRBJ1-5; D is unclear. From germline, CDR1 is KGHSY and CDR2 FQNENV. The CDR3 runs to 13 residues. The V end lost 4 bases, the J end lost 4 bases, and 8 bases lay between the germline ends. The CDR3 sequence is CASSREGNQPQHF. The CDR3 DNA sequence: TGTGCCAGCAGCCGCGAAGGGAATCAGCCCCAGCATTTT.

The chain carries TRBV20-1 and TRBJ1-1, with a possible D match to TRBD1 (5 bases). The germline V gene has CDR1 DFQATT and CDR2 SNEGSKA (reference sequence). The CDR3 loop spans 14 amino acids. Trimming stripped 4 bases from V and 0 bases from J, with 12 bases between. The CDR3 DNA is TGCAGTGCTAAAAAATCAGGGATGAACACTGAAGCTTTCTTT. Residues: CSAKKSGMNTEAFF.

This clonotype appeared many times. The chain employs TRBV18 and TRBJ2-1; D gene unclear. This CDR3 contains 15 residues. The V gene's germline CDR1 is KGHSH and CDR2 LQKENI. The V end was cut by 3 bases, the J end by 14 bases, with 23 bases between. Here the CDR3 DNA reads TGTGCCAGCTCACCGTCGGACGGCTCAGTTGGAAGGGAGTTCTTC. It specifies CASSPSDGSVGREFF.

As regards this clonotype: Since a much larger clone is just one base distant, this may be a read error. The chain is built from TRBV29-1 and TRBJ2-1, with TRBD2 as a possible D gene (5 bases). Germline V gives CDR1 SQVTM, CDR2 ANQGSEA. Trimming pared 5 bases from V and 9 bases from J, leaving 17 bases between. The CDR3 totals 13 residues. The CDR3 spells CSVIVGAGIEQFF. The CDR3 DNA reads as TGCAGCGTTATAGTGGGAGCTGGAATTGAGCAGTTCTTC.

The chain couples TRBV5-1 to TRBJ2-1, with 9 bases aligning to TRBD1. This CDR3 comprises 14 residues. V lost 8 bases, J lost 7 bases, and 10 bases stayed unmatched. Germline values: CDR1 SGHRS, CDR2 YFSETQ. CDR3 coding DNA: TGCGCCAGTGGGAGGACAGGGGAGGTGAATGAGCAGTTCTTC. It specifies CASGRTGEVNEQFF.

The J gene is TRBJ2-1, the V gene TRBV29-1; TRBD1 matches 9 bases. V shed 5 bases, J shed 6 bases, and the junction held 11 bases outside the gene matches. Germline CDR1 is SQVTM and CDR2 is ANQGSEA. The CDR3 is 15 amino acids. As DNA, the CDR3 is TGCAGCGTTCGGTATCGGGACAGGGTAGGCAATGAGCAGTTCTTC. It codes for CSVRYRDRVGNEQFF.

The rearrangement links TRBV15 to TRBJ1-1; a weak D match, TRBD1 (6 bases). The CDR3 is 17 residues long. With 0 bases removed from V and 1 base from J, the gap between germline ends came to 15 bases. Per germline, CDR1 LNHNV and CDR2 YYDKDF (reference sequence). The DNA of the CDR3 is TGTGCCACCAGCAGAGATCGGGGGGCGCGGAGGAACACTGAAGCTTTCTTT. It codes for CATSRDRGARRNTEAFF.

This clonotype was seen once. The V gene is TRBV28, the J gene TRBJ1-1, with D maybe TRBD1 (5 bases). CDR3 length: 14 amino acids. Germline CDR1 MDHEN, CDR2 SYDVKM. The V gene lost 8 bases and the J gene lost 4 bases, with 17 bases spanning the gap. This chain's CDR3 is CASGAGGMGTEAFF. CDR3 coding DNA: TGTGCCAGCGGGGCCGGGGGAATGGGCACTGAAGCTTTCTTT.

This clonotype has more than one count but fewer than ten. The J gene is TRBJ2-1, the V gene TRBV5-1, with a weak D call TRBD1 (5 bases). From germline, CDR1 is SGHRS and CDR2 YFSETQ. There are 18 residues in the CDR3. Trimming stripped 6 bases from V and 1 base from J, with 23 bases between. The CDR3 sequence: CASKKVRDSFSSYNEQFF. CDR3 in DNA: TGCGCCAGCAAAAAGGTCAGGGATTCGTTTAGTTCCTACAATGAGCAGTTCTTC. The full variable domain, rest sourced from reference TRBV5-1 and TRBJ2-1, is KAGVTQTPRYLIKTRGQQVTLSCSPISGHRSVSWYQQTPGQGLQFLFEYFSETQRNKGNFPGRFSGRQFSNSRSEMNVSTLELGDSALYLCASKKVRDSFSSYNEQFFGPGTRLTVL.

The chain employs TRBV12-5 and TRBJ1-5; D unclear. CDR3 length equals 14 residues. Between the trimmed V and J ends, which lost 6 bases and 2 bases, there was a span of 11 bases. The germline gives CDR1 LGHNT, CDR2 FRNRAP. Here the CDR3 DNA reads TGTGCTAGTGGCTGGACTAGTGGCAATCAGCCCCAGCATTTT. This codes for CASGWTSGNQPQHF.

At least ten counts were recorded for this clonotype. The chain recombines TRBV18 with TRBJ2-1, with D hard to call. V lost 2 bases and J 9 bases, leaving 8 bases between the germline ends. The CDR3 totals 12 residues. CDR1 and CDR2 from the germline V gene are KGHSH and LQKENI. CDR3 DNA sequence: TGTGCCAGCTCACCAATCGGGTTTGAGCAGTTCTTC. This encodes CASSPIGFEQFF.

This clonotype was counted a single time. The chain joins TRBV5-1 to TRBJ2-5, with a possible D match to TRBD2 (6 bases). The CDR3 loop spans 15 amino acids. CDR1 and CDR2 (germline): SGHRS, YFSETQ. V lost 9 bases and J lost 3, with 21 bases in between. Here the CDR3 reads CATSTGSSLKETQYF. CDR3 nucleotides: TGCGCCACCTCAACCGGGAGCAGCCTTAAAGAGACCCAGTACTTC.

Comments on this clonotype: With a much larger clone just one base away, this may be a read error. The CDR3: CASSQTEHEQYF. DNA for the CDR3: TGCGCCAGCAGCCAGACAGAACATGAGCAGTACTTC. J is TRBJ2-7 and V is TRBV4-1; weak D call: TRBD1 (5 bases). Germline V CDR1 and CDR2: MGHRA, YSYEKL. Trimming cost V 3 bases and J 7 bases, with 10 bases left between them. The CDR3 runs 12 residues.